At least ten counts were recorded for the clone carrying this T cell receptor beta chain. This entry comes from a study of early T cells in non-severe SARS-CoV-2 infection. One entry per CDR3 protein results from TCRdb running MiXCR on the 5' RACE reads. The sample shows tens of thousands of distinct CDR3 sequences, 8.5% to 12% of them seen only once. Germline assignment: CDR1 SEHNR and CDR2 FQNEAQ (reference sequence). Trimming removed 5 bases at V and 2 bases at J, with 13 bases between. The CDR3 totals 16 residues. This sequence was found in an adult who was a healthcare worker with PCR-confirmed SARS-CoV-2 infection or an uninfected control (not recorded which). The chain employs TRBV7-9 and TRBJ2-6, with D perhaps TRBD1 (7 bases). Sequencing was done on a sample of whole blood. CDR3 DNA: TGTGCCAGCAGCCACTCAGGGGGGACTGGGGCCAACGTCCTGACTTTC. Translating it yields CASSHSGGTGANVLTF.